This TCR beta chain was profiled in a study of shared clonotypes between healthy human individuals (dated by TCRdb to about 2020). A note on the overall study: The cohort comprised a couple of women and three men aged 18 to 49 years. For each donor, CD4 naive and CD4 memory were each run on three plates, CD8 naive on two plates, and CD8 memory on one plate. Different laboratories and diverse techniques were used to prepare libraries and sequence TCR repertoires, to increase sequencing depth and limit assay-specific biases. Leukapheresis yielded between about 0.94 and 8.9 billion PBMCs per donor. To estimate repertoire size and how much clonotypes are shared between individuals, the study performed deep sequencing of blood TCR repertoires from 4 to 6 healthy adults.

Using the deep immunoSEQ assay, TCR CDR3 regions were amplified from genomic DNA by multiplex PCR. Extracted genomic DNA from each cell subset was spread evenly across all wells of several immunoSEQ 96-well plates, with each plate serving as a replicate. For sorted subsets, around 200 ng genomic DNA, equal to about 30,000 T cell genomes, was loaded into each replicate PCR. The purified libraries were quantified using a Qubit 3.0 fluorometer, sized with a Bioanalyzer 2100, and then quantified again using the KAPA Library Quantification kit. Every immunoSEQ 96-well plate was sequenced on a dedicated single-read 150-cycle Illumina NextSeq 550 flow cell. Regarding the original processing steps: Because the immunoSEQ output included only junctional sequences and no quality scores, the filtering could not be the same as the filtering used for full-length reads. To assign V/J genes and CDR3, sequences were annotated against IMGT germline references using PyIR, a Python wrapper for IgBLAST v1.9. Reads were filtered out if the reads had weak V/J assignments (E-value above 1e-6), no CDR3, stop codons, out-of-frame junctions, or ambiguous translated residues. A V3J clonotype was defined by an identical inferred V gene, J gene, and CDR3 amino acid sequence. Percentage overlap between repertoires was computed as shared unique clonotypes divided by the size of the smaller repertoire. Richness of each repertoire was evaluated using RTK rarefaction, the Chao1 estimator, and Recon v2.1 estimates of unobserved clonotypes. OLGA was used to compute generation probabilities for all TCRbeta clonotypes that the gDNA method yielded from a handful of donors. TCRdb provides this immuneACCESS table in a form limited to in-frame rearrangements. Some clones are lacking; in checked studies, under half of them reflect an unresolved V gene, and why the rest are absent is not known. Clone size and the V and J calls come from that table; the DNA yielded D and trimming. Recorded for this sample are some 120,000 clones; about 70% of them occurred a single time. Jointly, the top ten make up roughly a quarter of the sample.

Results and caveats for the whole study, not just this receptor: Estimated clonotype richness was generally larger for naive than for memory subsets. Because the study included only a small number of donors, the genetic and exposure-history diversity represented was limited. Incomplete sequencing was indicated by rarefaction of sorted-subset datasets, despite the large sequencing depth. Sampling was restricted to blood, and TCR repertoires in tissues likely differ from the TCR repertoires found in blood. When a handful of donors were compared, the shared fraction of clonotypes was approximately 5% for naive CD4, approximately 3.3% for naive CD8, roughly 2.3% for memory CD4, and less than 0.5% for memory CD8. Higher generation probabilities were observed for clonotypes shared by all four sorted-subset donors than for non-shared clonotypes. Pairwise subsampling led to the expectation that sequencing depth would affect the degree of clonotype sharing among donors.

This clone was counted a few times. The clone's antigen remains unknown. No base quality information exists; no much larger clone differs at one position. Healthy HIV-negative adults with no recently reported acute infections or vaccinations were included as donors. Every donor was a Caucasian adult living in Nashville, Tennessee, USA. CD8 memory samples were composed of magnetically selected CD45RO+ cells combined with CCR7-negative CD45RA+ effector memory (TemRA) cells. Blood was obtained by leukapheresis, after which PBMCs were separated by Ficoll-Histopaque density gradient centrifugation and cryopreserved in liquid nitrogen vapor phase. Analytical flow cytometry was used to check the purity and quantity of every magnetically sorted T cell population. Genomic DNA was isolated from every sorted fraction and measured by UV absorbance on a Nanodrop 2000c. At the junction V is shortened by 8 bases and J by 0 bases; bases outside the gene matches: 3. The CDR3 numbers 13 residues from cysteine through phenylalanine. The only DNA kept is the CDR3, 39 bases in frame from the first base. The CDR1 and CDR2 encoded by the germline V gene (reference sequence) are LNHDA and SQIVND.

This receptor chain uses TRBV19 and TRBJ2-5, with 7 bases aligning to TRBD2. Sequences were obtained from memory CD8+ T cells sorted from blood. What this sample's cell subset or site label stands for: CD45RO+ cells pooled with CCR7-negative TemRA cells. The clonotype originates from a woman in her thirties in good health. In nucleotides, the sequence is TGTGCCAGTGGGGCGGGGGACCAAGAGACCCAGTACTTC. It translates to CASGAGDQETQYF.